This entry is about one T cell receptor beta chain. Antigen specificity is unknown. This sample is drawn from a study of shared clonotypes between healthy human individuals. The naive CD8 fraction comprised CD45RO-negative cells positively selected for CCR7 and excluded terminally differentiated effector memory CD45RA+ cells. The ends were cut back, 8 bases at V and 0 bases at J, with 11 bases in the middle. This CDR3 has 13 residues. Per germline, CDR1 MNHEY and CDR2 SMNVEV (reference sequence). Produced via immunoSEQ multiplex PCR; TCRdb's table is partial and in-frame only. The sample lists fewer than 800,000 clones, about 90% occurring once. Findings and caveats of the study: The four-donor shared clonotypes exceeded non-shared clonotypes in generation probability, with non-shared ones scoring lower. Only blood was sampled, and tissue TCR repertoires likely differ from blood ones.

V gene TRBV27 combines with J gene TRBJ2-7; D is uncertain. Source material: naive CD8+ T cells sorted from blood. The source of this sequence is a man between 25 and 39 years old in good health. The CDR3 DNA reads as TGTGCCAGCGCTCTCTATCTCTCCTACGAGCAGTACTTC. This codes for CASALYLSYEQYF.